This T cell receptor (beta chain) was sequenced in a study of shared clonotypes between healthy human individuals. On the study more broadly: Used for every donor were three CD4 naive, three CD4 memory, two CD8 naive and one CD8 memory plate. Whole-study findings and limits: Sampling covered nothing but blood. Tissue TCR repertoires likely differ from those found in blood. It was expected that sequencing depth would affect clonotype sharing among donors.

The CDR3 has 15 amino acids. Germline values: CDR1 SGDLS, CDR2 YYNGEE. The ends were cut back, 4 bases at V and 2 bases at J, with 14 bases in the middle. Regarding this clone: Its antigen remains unknown.

Only CD45RO-negative cells positively selected for CCR7 counted as naive CD8 cells, so terminally differentiated effector memory CD45RA+ cells were excluded. HIV-negative, healthy adults without recent acute infections or vaccinations were the donors. Libraries were prepared by immunoSEQ multiplex PCR; TCRdb keeps only in-frame clonotypes and omits some of them. The data show roughly 2.1 million clones, around 93% seen once. The sequenced sample was naive CD8+ T cells from PBMCs. V usage is TRBV9 and J usage is TRBJ2-3; D gene unclear. The sequence was obtained from a man between 18 and 35 years old in good health. Some clones in this sample may be carry-over from other donors' samples. DNA for the CDR3: TGTGCCAGCAGCCCCCAACGGGTTCCCACAGATACGCAGTATTTT. Amino acids: CASSPQRVPTDTQYF.